What follows are 30 T cell receptor beta chains derived from one specimen sequenced in a study of vaccination and CD4 T cells after COVID-19. For these TCRs, the target antigens are not known. Cultured CD4+ T cells had their DNA profiled by the Oncomine TCR Beta short-read assay. TCRdb ran MiXCR on the PCR reads and lists one entry per CDR3 protein. The data show roughly 14,000 distinct CDR3 sequences, with 40% to 55% seen just once and roughly 22% held by the top ten. Stated treatment: approximately 10-day PBMC culture with coronavirus spike peptide pools or control peptides (ViraFEST assay). The sequencing used CD4+ T cells from blood, cultured in vitro, collected before SARS-CoV-2 vaccination. These receptors were collected from a human donor who had recovered from COVID-19.

This clonotype has just a few counts. This chain uses TRBV20-1 with TRBJ2-3; TRBD2 aligns across 11 bases. From germline, CDR1 is DFQATT and CDR2 SNEGSKA (reference sequence). Trimming cost V 3 bases and J 4 bases; bases outside gene matches: 3. This CDR3 contains 14 residues. CDR3 sequence reads: CSASLGLAADTQYF. The CDR3 DNA sequence: TGCAGTGCTAGTTTGGGACTAGCGGCAGATACGCAGTATTTT.

V usage is TRBV7-6 and J usage is TRBJ2-3; 8 positions agree with TRBD2. The CDR3 is 15 amino acids. The V segment lost 4 bases and the J segment 2 bases; nucleotides outside the gene matches: 5. The germline V gene has CDR1 SGHVS and CDR2 FNYEAQ. Here the CDR3 reads CASSSAGAHTDTQYF. For the CDR3, the DNA is TGTGCCAGCAGCTCAGCGGGAGCCCACACAGATACGCAGTATTTT.

The chain couples TRBV20-1 to TRBJ2-7; 9 bases match TRBD1. Germline V gene lookup returns CDR1 DFQATT and CDR2 SNEGSKA (reference sequence). The CDR3 runs to 15 residues. Germline trimming cut 2 bases from V and 3 bases from J; bases unmatched to any gene: 8. The chain's CDR3 is CSARRPGQGNYEQYF. For the CDR3, the DNA is TGCAGTGCTAGACGTCCGGGACAGGGTAACTACGAGCAGTACTTC.

The chain employs TRBV19 and TRBJ1-5, with D tentatively TRBD1 (6 bases). There are 13 residues in the CDR3. V lost 5 bases to trimming and J lost 5 bases, with 10 bases between them. Germline values: CDR1 LNHDA, CDR2 SQIVND (reference sequence). The CDR3 reads CASSPTGYQPQHF. CDR3 nucleotide sequence: TGTGCCAGTAGTCCAACAGGGTATCAGCCCCAGCATTTT.

The chain uses TRBV11-3 and TRBJ2-7, with 10 bases aligning to TRBD1. With V trimmed by 3 bases and J by 3 bases, 5 bases remained unmatched. Germline V gives CDR1 SGHNT, CDR2 YENEEA. The CDR3 extends over 15 amino acids. This chain's CDR3 is CASSFRGQGLYEQYF. CDR3 nucleotides: TGTGCCAGCAGCTTCAGGGGACAGGGGCTCTACGAGCAGTACTTC.

The chain couples TRBV4-3 to TRBJ1-2; D not certain. V lost 1 base and J lost 8, with 14 bases in between. The CDR3 is 14 amino acids. Germline V gene sequence: CDR1 LGHNA, CDR2 YSLEER. The CDR3 DNA is TGCGCCAGCAGCCAAGGCAACGGGGTTGGCGGCTACACCTTC. Translating gives CASSQGNGVGGYTF.

The V and J genes are TRBV20-1 and TRBJ1-5, with 8 bases aligning to TRBD1. The CDR3 has 16 amino acids. Looked up from germline, CDR1 is DFQATT and CDR2 is SNEGSKA (reference sequence). The ends lost 5 bases at V and 4 bases at J; junction bases unmatched: 13. The CDR3 reads CSAARGTGGANQPQHF. CDR3 coding DNA: TGCAGTGCTGCTAGGGGGACAGGTGGCGCGAATCAGCCCCAGCATTTT.

The V and J genes are TRBV5-1 and TRBJ1-2; the match to TRBD1 covers 8 bases. The CDR3 contains 14 residues. Looked up from germline, CDR1 is SGHRS and CDR2 is YFSETQ. With V trimmed by 5 bases and J by 2 bases, 5 bases remained unmatched. CDR3 in amino acids: CASSPDRGNYGYTF. The CDR3 DNA follows: TGCGCCAGCAGTCCTGACAGGGGAAACTATGGCTACACCTTC.

The V call is TRBV20-1, the J call TRBJ2-1, with D tentatively TRBD1 (6 bases). V lost 0 bases and J 0 bases, leaving 12 bases between the germline ends. The CDR3 contains 16 residues. Germline V gene sequence: CDR1 DFQATT, CDR2 SNEGSKA (reference sequence). As DNA, the CDR3 is TGCAGTGCTAGAGACCTACAGGGACGCTCCTACAATGAGCAGTTCTTC. Its translation: CSARDLQGRSYNEQFF.

This rearrangement joins TRBV7-2 to TRBJ2-5; tentative D call: TRBD1 (6 bases). Germline loops: CDR1 SGHTA, CDR2 FQGNSA. The CDR3 runs 15 residues. V was shortened by 2 bases and J by 3 bases, with 13 bases between the two germline ends. CDR3 in amino acids: CASSLRGQQEETQYF. In DNA form, the CDR3 reads TGTGCCAGCAGCTTAAGAGGACAGCAAGAAGAGACCCAGTACTTC.

V gene TRBV10-3 combines with J gene TRBJ1-6; no clear D. The V end was cut by 10 bases, the J end by 0 bases, with 10 bases between. There are 14 residues in the CDR3. From germline, CDR1 is ENHRY and CDR2 SYGVKD. In DNA, the CDR3 is TGTGCCACACGGGCCGTCTCCTATAATTCACCCCTCCACTTT. This gives the protein CATRAVSYNSPLHF.

This clonotype was seen only a few times. The V and J genes are TRBV20-1 and TRBJ1-5; the match to TRBD1 covers 10 bases. The CDR3 has 17 amino acids. Unmatched junction bases numbered 9, after V lost 0 bases and J lost 4 bases. Germline CDR1 reads DFQATT; CDR2 reads SNEGSKA (reference sequence). The CDR3, as DNA: TGCAGTGCTAGAGATCTTTTGGGGACAGGGGTGAATCAGCCCCAGCATTTT. This sequence encodes CSARDLLGTGVNQPQHF.

This clonotype appeared a single time. The chain combines TRBV28 with TRBJ1-1; possible D gene TRBD1, 5 bases. This CDR3 is 14 amino acids long. CDR1 is MDHEN and CDR2 is SYDVKM in the germline V gene. V gave up 3 bases and J gave up 5 bases, with 13 bases separating them. CDR3 DNA: TGTGCCAGCAGTTTTTGGGGCAGGGAAACTGAAGCTTTCTTT. It translates to CASSFWGRETEAFF.

This chain links TRBV19 with TRBJ1-1; 10 nucleotides line up with TRBD1. Unmatched junction bases numbered 2, after V lost 6 bases and J lost 1 base. CDR1 and CDR2 from the germline V gene are LNHDA and SQIVND (reference sequence). CDR3 length: 14 residues. CDR3 residues: CASRGQGGNTEAFF. CDR3 bases: TGTGCCAGTAGAGGACAGGGGGGGAACACTGAAGCTTTCTTT.

CDR3 residues: CASSQGATNYGYTF. Here the CDR3 DNA reads TGCGCCAGCAGCCAAGGGGCTACTAACTATGGCTACACCTTC. V usage is TRBV4-3 and J usage is TRBJ1-2; D is unclear. This CDR3 spans 14 amino acids. Per the germline V gene, CDR1 is LGHNA and CDR2 is YSLEER. V was pared by 1 base and J by 0 bases, with 6 bases between.

For this clonotype: A junction boundary mismatches the germline segment, possibly from a read error. The chain links TRBV4-3 to TRBJ1-2; tentatively, D is TRBD1 (5 bases). Germline CDR1 is LGHNA and CDR2 is YSLEER. The CDR3 contains 14 residues. CDR3 DNA: TGCGCCAGCAGTCAAGCGGCAGGGCGCTATGGCTACACCTTC. It specifies CASSQAAGRYGYTF.

The chain uses TRBV20-1 and TRBJ1-2; D ambiguous. The CDR3 consists of 12 residues. V lost 3 bases to trimming and J lost 3 bases, with 8 bases between them. Germline V gene lookup returns CDR1 DFQATT and CDR2 SNEGSKA (reference sequence). In DNA form, the CDR3 reads TGCAGTGCTAGGTTCGAGGACTATGGCTACACCTTC. The encoded protein is CSARFEDYGYTF.

This clonotype was counted only a few times. This chain uses TRBV11-3 with TRBJ2-7, with a tentative D call TRBD2 (5 bases). V was cut by 5 bases and J by 6 bases, with 8 bases left in between. Germline V CDR1 and CDR2: SGHNT, YENEEA. This CDR3 is 11 amino acids long. The CDR3 reads CASSRGIEQYF. CDR3 coding DNA: TGTGCCAGCAGCCGAGGGATCGAGCAGTACTTC.

The chain uses TRBV29-1 and TRBJ2-4, with D possibly matching TRBD2 (6 bases). Trimming left V 5 bases short and J 1 base short, with 9 bases between. This CDR3 contains 13 residues. Germline V gene data show CDR1 as SQVTM and CDR2 as ANQGSEA. CDR3 DNA sequence: TGCAGCGTTCGGGACTCTGCCAAAAACATTCAGTACTTC. Translated: CSVRDSAKNIQYF.

The count of this clonotype is one. The V and J genes are TRBV11-2 and TRBJ2-7; 11 nucleotides line up with TRBD2. The germline V gene encodes CDR1 SGHAT and CDR2 FQNNGV. The CDR3 sequence is 17 residues long. V was pared by 5 bases and J by 1 base, with 10 bases of the junction left unmatched. In nucleotides, the CDR3 is TGTGCCAGCAGCCCAGGGCTAGCGGGGGGAATTTCCTACGAGCAGTACTTC. This gives the protein CASSPGLAGGISYEQYF.

The chain recombines TRBV11-2 with TRBJ2-7; D is possibly TRBD2 (5 bases). Trimming removed 6 bases from V and 3 bases from J, with 18 bases in between. Germline CDR1 SGHAT, CDR2 FQNNGV. The CDR3 is 15 amino acids. CDR3: CASRKVGSGLYEQYF. The CDR3 DNA reads TGTGCCAGCAGAAAGGTGGGCAGCGGACTCTACGAGCAGTACTTC.

The J gene is TRBJ1-5, the V gene TRBV5-6, with TRBD1 matching over 7 bases. There are 16 residues in the CDR3. Germline V CDR1 and CDR2: SGHDT, YYEEEE. J was trimmed by 1 base and V by 4 bases; bases with no gene match: 8. This CDR3 reads CASSRYRGGSNQPQHF. CDR3 in DNA: TGTGCCAGCAGCCGTTACAGGGGAGGGAGCAATCAGCCCCAGCATTTT.

The chain uses TRBV2 and TRBJ1-2, with TRBD1 as a possible D gene (5 bases). The germline gives CDR1 SNHLY, CDR2 FYNNEI. The CDR3 sequence is 13 residues long. Trimming removed 2 bases at V and 8 bases at J, with 12 bases between. The CDR3 loop is CASSEMAGTGYTF. The CDR3 DNA follows: TGTGCCAGCAGTGAAATGGCAGGGACCGGCTACACCTTC.

The chain links TRBV6-5 to TRBJ2-1, with TRBD1 matching 8 bases. Germline CDR1 MNHEY, CDR2 SVGAGI. This CDR3 is 16 amino acids long. The V segment lost 2 bases and the J segment 3 bases; nucleotides outside the gene matches: 6. The CDR3 region is CASSYPAGTGYNEQFF. In DNA form, the CDR3 reads TGTGCCAGCAGTTACCCTGCCGGGACAGGCTACAATGAGCAGTTCTTC.

This clonotype was observed a handful of times. This chain connects TRBV24-1 to TRBJ2-7; 7 bases align to TRBD2. J lost 6 bases, V lost 9 bases, and 10 bases had no gene match. There are 13 residues in the CDR3. The V gene's germline CDR1 is KGHDR and CDR2 SFDVKD. In DNA form, the CDR3 reads TGTGCCACCGGGGTGGCGGGAGTTAGCGAGCAGTACTTC. Residues: CATGVAGVSEQYF.

The V and J genes are TRBV20-1 and TRBJ1-1; possibly TRBD1 for D (6 bases). The CDR3 has 15 residues. Germline loops: CDR1 DFQATT, CDR2 SNEGSKA (reference sequence). V lost 0 bases to trimming and J lost 3 bases, with 14 bases between them. The CDR3 region is CSARDVGGWDTEAFF. CDR3 coding DNA: TGCAGTGCTAGAGATGTGGGGGGCTGGGACACTGAAGCTTTCTTT.

This clonotype was seen more than once but under ten times. This chain connects TRBV6-2 or TRBV6-3 to TRBJ1-5, with D perhaps TRBD1 (5 bases). Germline V gene sequence: CDR1 MNHEY, CDR2 SVGEGT. The CDR3 extends over 14 amino acids. V gave up 5 bases and J gave up 6 bases, with 14 bases separating them. CDR3 coding DNA: TGTGCCAGCAGTCGGGGGGGTGCCGGTCAGCCCCAGCATTTT. It codes for CASSRGGAGQPQHF.

The rearrangement links TRBV28 to TRBJ2-7; either TRBD1 or TRBD2 may supply D (6 bases each). CDR1 and CDR2 from the germline V gene are MDHEN and SYDVKM. Trimming removed 2 bases at V and 6 bases at J, with 11 bases between. The CDR3 is made up of 13 amino acids. CDR3 bases: TGTGCCAGCAGTTTACTACAGGGAGGCGAGCAGTACTTC. It translates to CASSLLQGGEQYF.

The gene calls are TRBV7-9 and TRBJ2-1, with 8 bases lining up with TRBD2. The V and J ends lost 5 bases and 5 bases, in that order; junction bases with no gene match: 11. Germline V gene sequence: CDR1 SEHNR, CDR2 FQNEAQ (reference sequence). This CDR3 is built from 16 residues. CDR3 sequence (DNA): TGTGCCAGCAGCGCCGTTAGTAGCGGGAACCACAATGAGCAGTTCTTC. Amino acid sequence: CASSAVSSGNHNEQFF.

This sequence joins TRBV5-6 and TRBJ1-2; D not certain. Germline V lookup: CDR1 SGHDT, CDR2 YYEEEE. The V end was cut by 5 bases, the J end by 5 bases, with 16 bases between. This CDR3 contains 14 residues. The CDR3 sequence: CASRRPEPAYGYTF. CDR3 nucleotides: TGTGCCAGCAGGCGACCGGAACCGGCTTATGGCTACACCTTC.